Presented here are 8 T cell receptor beta chains from one specimen sequenced in a study of T cell responses to AZD1222 COVID-19 vaccine. Profiling relied on immunoSEQ multiplex PCR, and the TCRdb table lists in-frame clones only, not all of them. Of about 150,000 clones listed, roughly 92% were seen once; the top ten hold around 1.3%. The sequenced sample was peripheral blood, obtained on day 0 of AZD1222 vaccination. Receptors originate from an adult in good health.

This chain joins TRBV9 and TRBJ1-2; 10 bases fit TRBD1. Losses at the gene ends were 4 bases for V and 1 base for J; bases not matched to a gene: 4. The V gene's germline CDR1 is SGDLS and CDR2 YYNGEE. This CDR3 region has 15 residues. The CDR3 is CASSPGQGSNYGYTF. The CDR3 DNA reads TGTGCCAGCAGCCCGGGACAGGGGAGTAACTATGGCTACACCTTC.

The rearrangement uses TRBV7-9 and TRBJ2-1; 7 bases align to TRBD2. J was trimmed by 8 bases and V by 3 bases; bases with no gene match: 13. Germline V lookup: CDR1 SEHNR, CDR2 FQNEAQ (reference sequence). CDR3 size: 16 residues. This chain's CDR3 is CASSFRLAGSSHEQFF. Here the CDR3 DNA reads TGTGCCAGCAGCTTCCGACTAGCCGGGAGTTCCCATGAGCAGTTCTTC.

In this sample, this clone turned up once. The chain combines TRBV28 with TRBJ2-5; possible D gene TRBD1, 5 bases. The CDR3 runs 13 residues. The germline gives CDR1 MDHEN, CDR2 SYDVKM. The V gene lost 2 bases and the J gene lost 4 bases, with 8 bases spanning the gap. The CDR3 nucleotides are TGTGCCAGCAGTTTAGGGGCTCCAGAGACCCAGTACTTC. Residues: CASSLGAPETQYF. The full variable domain, with the rest looked up from reference TRBV28 and TRBJ2-5, is DVKVTQSSRYLVKRTGEKVFLECVQDMDHENMFWYRQDPGLGLRLIYFSYDVKMKEKGDIPEGYSVSREKKERFSLILESASTNQTSMYLCASSLGAPETQYFGPGTRLLVL.

The V call is TRBV15, the J call TRBJ1-1; D uncertain. V lost 0 bases and J 5 bases, leaving 19 bases between the germline ends. This CDR3 is 17 amino acids long. Germline assignment: CDR1 LNHNV and CDR2 YYDKDF (reference sequence). DNA of the CDR3: TGTGCCACCAGCAGAGACCCCTCTCATAGGAGAAGGACTGAAGCTTTCTTT. This translates into CATSRDPSHRRRTEAFF.

The chain combines TRBV27 with TRBJ1-4; D gene uncertain. Trimming took 6 bases from V and 0 from J, leaving 17 bases between them. The CDR3 totals 17 residues. Looked up from germline, CDR1 is MNHEY and CDR2 is SMNVEV (reference sequence). The chain's CDR3 is CASSRGLSLTTNEKLFF. CDR3 DNA: TGTGCCAGCAGCCGAGGACTCTCTCTCACAACTAATGAAAAACTGTTTTTT.

The chain couples TRBV27 to TRBJ2-7; 7 bases line up with TRBD1. The V gene end was trimmed by 6 bases and the J gene end by 0 bases; junction bases not matched to a gene: 11. CDR1 and CDR2 from the germline V gene are MNHEY and SMNVEV (reference sequence). The CDR3 length is 16 residues. CDR3 nucleotide sequence: TGTGCCAGCAGAGGAGGACAGGATCGCTACTCCTACGAGCAGTACTTC. Translation gives CASRGGQDRYSYEQYF.

The chain employs TRBV10-3 and TRBJ2-2; D call uncertain. The CDR3 totals 14 residues. The V gene's germline CDR1 is ENHRY and CDR2 SYGVKD. Trimming took 6 bases from V and 1 from J, leaving 9 bases between them. The CDR3 region is CAIRASGNTGELFF. The CDR3 nucleotides are TGTGCCATCAGGGCCTCAGGGAACACCGGGGAGCTGTTTTTT.

This chain links TRBV4-3 with TRBJ2-1; D unclear. The germline CDR1 and CDR2 sequences are LGHNA and YSLEER. The CDR3 consists of 15 residues. The V end was cut by 3 bases, the J end by 7 bases, with 16 bases between. In DNA form, the CDR3 reads TGCGCCAGCAGCCACTTGCCGCCGGTAGAAAATGAGCAGTTCTTC. Its protein product is CASSHLPPVENEQFF.